Listed below are T cell receptor beta chains from one sample, sequenced in a study of T-cell memory formation after mild COVID-19. One entry per CDR3 protein, called by TCRdb with MiXCR from the 5' RACE reads. The sample holds a few hundred thousand distinct CDR3 sequences, around 27% seen once. The sequenced sample was PBMCs or a T cell subset sorted from them (not recorded which). All receptors come from an adult woman who had mild COVID-19 (a few samples of this study predate the infection). Cell type and time point are not known. CDR3s include the opening cysteine and the closing phenylalanine or tryptophan. The order of the fields is D gene, J gene, V gene, clone size, CDR3 protein, CDR3 DNA. The D gene is left open where the match is weak. Where a row states a size, it is once, few, many or the class of an expanded clone; other rows omit it.

>NA|TRBJ2-5|TRBV7-8|NA
CASMWGAGFQETQYF
TGTGCCAGCATGTGGGGGGCTGGGTTTCAAGAGACCCAGTACTTC
>NA|TRBJ2-3|TRBV7-8|few
CASSLARLAPPDTQYF
TGTGCCAGCAGCTTAGCTCGCCTAGCCCCGCCAGATACGCAGTATTTT
>NA|TRBJ2-3|TRBV24-1|NA
CATSDGGRADTDTQYF
TGTGCCACCAGTGACGGCGGCAGGGCTGATACAGATACGCAGTATTTT
>NA|TRBJ2-3|TRBV30|NA
CAWSTTTTQYF
TGTGCCTGGAGTACGACTACTACGCAGTATTTT
>NA|TRBJ2-7|TRBV6-2/TRBV6-3|NA
CASSYSPEYYEQYF
TGTGCCAGCAGTTACTCCCCCGAGTACTACGAGCAGTACTTC
>TRBD2|TRBJ2-1|TRBV12-3/TRBV12-4|few
CASSLAKRGVGKDEQFF
TGTGCCAGCAGTTTAGCTAAGCGGGGGGTCGGTAAGGATGAGCAGTTCTTC
>NA|TRBJ2-4|TRBV29-1|NA
CSVEDRNIQYF
TGCAGCGTTGAAGATCGGAACATTCAGTACTTC
>TRBD1|TRBJ1-3|TRBV5-6|NA
CASSSDRDDYTIYF
TGTGCCAGCAGCTCGGACAGGGATGACTACACCATATATTTT
>TRBD1|TRBJ1-4|TRBV7-6|NA
CASSSSGTGNEKLFF
TGTGCCAGCAGCTCGTCGGGGACAGGCAATGAAAAACTGTTTTTT
>NA|TRBJ1-6|TRBV9|NA
CASSGGAHSPLHF
TGTGCCAGCAGCGGGGGGGCTCATTCACCCCTCCACTTT
>NA|TRBJ1-1|TRBV12-3/TRBV12-4|NA
CASRGIEAFF
TGTGCCAGCAGGGGGATTGAAGCTTTCTTT
>TRBD1|TRBJ2-1|TRBV7-6|few
CASSLEQGIHNEQFF
TGTGCCAGCAGCTTAGAACAGGGGATACACAATGAGCAGTTCTTC
>NA|TRBJ1-2|TRBV5-1|NA
CASSLAGGVTLGGYTF
TGCGCCAGCAGCTTGGCCGGCGGGGTAACCCTCGGTGGCTACACCTTC
>NA|TRBJ2-3|TRBV7-9|NA
CASSLSRGATDTQYF
TGTGCCAGCAGCTTAAGCCGCGGGGCAACAGATACGCAGTATTTT
>NA|TRBJ2-1|TRBV14|NA
CASSQGGIGDNEQFF
TGTGCCAGCAGCCAAGGTGGGATAGGCGACAATGAGCAGTTCTTC
>TRBD1|TRBJ1-2|TRBV7-2|few
CASSFRTGDPMMVTF
TGTGCCAGCAGCTTCAGGACAGGAGATCCTATGATGGTCACCTTC
>NA|TRBJ2-3|TRBV20-1|NA
CSADTGGRGDTQYF
TGCAGTGCCGATACTGGGGGGAGAGGAGATACGCAGTATTTT
>NA|TRBJ1-2|TRBV5-1|few
CASSLDGGRSYGYTF
TGCGCCAGCAGCTTGGATGGGGGAAGGAGCTATGGCTACACCTTC
>TRBD1|TRBJ1-1|TRBV3-1|few
CASSRATGAGEAFF
TGTGCCAGCAGCCGCGCGACAGGGGCTGGTGAAGCTTTCTTT
>NA|TRBJ2-5|TRBV7-3|once
CASPLGEFETQYF
TGTGCCAGCCCCTTGGGGGAGTTTGAGACCCAGTACTTC
>NA|TRBJ2-7|TRBV9|few
CASSPKARQDYEQYF
TGTGCCAGCAGCCCAAAAGCCCGACAGGACTACGAGCAGTACTTC
>TRBD1|TRBJ1-1|TRBV29-1|NA
CSVTTGDPEAFF
TGCAGCGTTACTACAGGGGATCCTGAAGCTTTCTTT
>NA|TRBJ2-3|TRBV18|few
CASSPEADTQYF
TGTGCCAGCTCACCGGAAGCAGATACGCAGTATTTT
>NA|TRBJ1-4|TRBV11-2|many
CASSSVLSGLSEKLFF
TGTGCCAGCAGCTCCGTTTTATCGGGGCTGAGCGAAAAACTGTTTTTT
>TRBD2|TRBJ2-5|TRBV7-9|few
CASSHWERETGETQYF
TGTGCCAGCAGCCACTGGGAGCGGGAGACCGGAGAGACCCAGTACTTC
>TRBD2|TRBJ2-1|TRBV5-6|NA
CASSLGDSGPYNEQFF
TGTGCCAGCAGCTTGGGGGATAGCGGGCCATACAATGAGCAGTTCTTC
>NA|TRBJ1-2|TRBV5-4|medium-sized
CASSLEKGVNYGYTF
TGTGCCAGCAGCTTGGAGAAGGGAGTCAACTATGGCTACACCTTC
>NA|TRBJ2-7|TRBV12-3/TRBV12-4|many
CASCLSATYEQYF
TGTGCCAGCTGCCTATCGGCCACCTACGAGCAGTACTTC
>TRBD2|TRBJ2-1|TRBV11-3|NA
CASNSGISYNEQFF
TGTGCCAGCAATAGCGGGATCTCCTACAATGAGCAGTTCTTC
>NA|TRBJ2-5|TRBV27|few
CASSFPGLETQYF
TGTGCCAGCAGTTTCCCGGGGTTGGAGACCCAGTACTTC
>NA|TRBJ2-2|TRBV4-1|NA
CASSQEGRSTGELFF
TGCGCCAGCAGCCAAGAGGGGAGGTCAACCGGGGAGCTGTTTTTT
>TRBD2|TRBJ2-1|TRBV20-1|NA
CSARRSGRDYNEQFF
TGCAGTGCTAGGCGGTCCGGGAGGGACTACAATGAGCAGTTCTTC
>TRBD1|TRBJ2-2|TRBV5-1|NA
CASSLFHRGTTGELFF
TGCGCCAGCAGCTTATTCCACAGGGGAACCACCGGGGAGCTGTTTTTT
>NA|TRBJ2-2|TRBV7-8|few
CASSLTGYHTGELFF
TGTGCCAGCAGCTTAACAGGGTATCACACCGGGGAGCTGTTTTTT
>NA|TRBJ2-1|TRBV20-1|few
CSARDPGGGISSSYNEQFF
TGCAGTGCTAGAGATCCGGGTGGGGGGATCTCGAGCTCCTACAATGAGCAGTTCTTC
>NA|TRBJ2-7|TRBV4-2|once
CASSHGTDPGEQYF
TGTGCCAGCAGCCACGGGACGGACCCTGGCGAGCAGTACTTC
>NA|TRBJ2-1|TRBV4-2|NA
CASSQEGGGQFNEQFF
TGTGCCAGCAGCCAAGAAGGGGGGGGGCAATTTAATGAGCAGTTCTTC
>NA|TRBJ2-3|TRBV25-1|many
CASSDRGSTDTQYF
TGTGCCAGCAGTGACAGGGGTAGCACAGATACGCAGTATTTT
>NA|TRBJ2-3|TRBV18|NA
CASSPKWQGADTQYF
TGTGCCAGCTCACCAAAATGGCAGGGAGCCGATACGCAGTATTTT
>TRBD2|TRBJ2-1|TRBV20-1|NA
CSAGSSGLSSYNEQFF
TGCAGTGCTGGGTCTAGCGGGCTGAGCTCCTACAATGAGCAGTTCTTC